A selection of T cell receptor beta chains follows, all from one sample in a study of shared clonotypes between healthy human individuals. The assay was immunoSEQ multiplex PCR, and TCRdb's table has in-frame clones only and misses some. The repertoire holds about 2.3 million clones, with about 90% as singletons. Specimen: naive CD4+ T cells from PBMCs. Receptors originate from a man between 18 and 35 years old in good health. Some clones in this sample may be carry-over from other donors' samples. CDR3s include the opening cysteine and the closing phenylalanine or tryptophan. The D gene is left open where the match is weak. Some rows mark clone size as missing; the rest say once, few, many or name a class of expanded clone.

J gene	clone size	D gene	V gene	CDR3 DNA	CDR3 protein
TRBJ1-4	.	.	TRBV19	TGTGCCAGTAGCCGAATAGGGAATGAAAAACTGTTTTTT	CASSRIGNEKLFF
TRBJ1-2	.	.	TRBV6-1	TGTGCCAGCAGTGGGGACTTCCCGGCGATTTTGTATGGCTACACCTTC	CASSGDFPAILYGYTF
TRBJ2-7	.	.	TRBV9	TGTGCCAGCAGCGTAAATCCACAGGGACCGTACTACGAGCAGTACTTC	CASSVNPQGPYYEQYF
TRBJ2-1	.	.	TRBV10-2	TGCGCCAGCGGGCCTGGGACTGCGGGCAAGGATGAGCAGTTCTTC	CASGPGTAGKDEQFF
TRBJ2-5	.	TRBD2	TRBV7-2	TGTGCCAGCAGCCTCGGACTAGCGGGAGACCCCCAGTACTTC	CASSLGLAGDPQYF
TRBJ2-5	.	TRBD2	TRBV4-3	TGCGCCAGCAGCCCTAAGGGTCTAGCGGGAGGCCTGGAGACCCAGTACTTC	CASSPKGLAGGLETQYF
TRBJ2-7	once	.	TRBV6-5	TGTGCCAGCCAGGGGCTAGGATCCTACGAGCAGTACTTC	CASQGLGSYEQYF
TRBJ1-3	.	.	TRBV10-3	TGTGCCATCAGTGAAGGAGTCTTGGGAAACACCATATATTTT	CAISEGVLGNTIYF
TRBJ2-7	.	TRBD2	TRBV5-4	TGTGCCAGCAGTTTAGCGGGAGGTCAGCACGAGCAGTACTTC	CASSLAGGQHEQYF
TRBJ2-4	.	.	TRBV28	TGTGCCAGCAGTGGGGGGCTGGCGGCCAAAAACATTCAGTACTTC	CASSGGLAAKNIQYF
TRBJ1-5	.	.	TRBV4-3	TGCGCCAGCAGCCAAGATCGGGACACAGGTAGAAATCAGCCCCAGCATTTT	CASSQDRDTGRNQPQHF
TRBJ1-1	.	TRBD1	TRBV4-2	TGTGCCAGCAGCCAAGACAGGGGGGGGACTGAAGCTTTCTTT	CASSQDRGGTEAFF
TRBJ2-2	.	.	TRBV7-9	TGTGCCAGCAGCTTAGCTGGAGGAACCGGGGAGCTGTTTTTT	CASSLAGGTGELFF
TRBJ1-2	.	.	TRBV28	TGTGCCAGCAGTTTATCGTGGGACGGAACAGCTAACTATGGCTACACCTTC	CASSLSWDGTANYGYTF
TRBJ1-5	.	.	TRBV28	TGTGCCAGCAGTCATCAGCCCCAGCATTTT	CASSHQPQHF
TRBJ2-1	.	TRBD2	TRBV10-3	TGTGCCATCAGTGATGGGCTAGCGGGAGGGCAAGGTGAGCAGTTCTTC	CAISDGLAGGQGEQFF
TRBJ2-5	.	.	TRBV5-1	TGCGCCAGCAGCTTGGTGCCTGGGTCAGAGACCCAGTACTTC	CASSLVPGSETQYF
TRBJ1-4	.	.	TRBV5-5	TGTGCCAGCAGCCCGGGACTTCTGCGGGAAAAACTGTTTTTT	CASSPGLLREKLFF
TRBJ1-4	.	TRBD1	TRBV28	TGTGCCAGCAGTCCCCCGGGACAGTGGGAAAAACTGTTTTTT	CASSPPGQWEKLFF
TRBJ2-4	.	TRBD1	TRBV28	TGTGCCAGCAGTCCAAACAGGGGGCTGGTCAAAAACATTCAGTACTTC	CASSPNRGLVKNIQYF
TRBJ2-1	.	.	TRBV7-6	TGTGCCAGCAGCTTAAAGGACAGCAGCTCCTACAATGAGCAGTTCTTC	CASSLKDSSSYNEQFF
TRBJ2-7	.	.	TRBV2	TGTGCCACGAGGAGGACGGCATCCACGGGGGAGCAGTACTTC	CATRRTASTGEQYF
TRBJ1-1	.	.	TRBV2	TGTGCCAGCAGTGCAAGGGGTTACACTGAAGCTTTCTTT	CASSARGYTEAFF
TRBJ2-7	.	.	TRBV18	TGTGCCAGCTCACCGGGGTTAATCGAGCAGTACTTC	CASSPGLIEQYF
TRBJ1-1	.	.	TRBV28	TGTGCCAGCATCAGAGGGCAAGGGACTGAAGCTTTCTTT	CASIRGQGTEAFF
TRBJ2-3	.	TRBD2	TRBV5-5	TGTGCCAGCAGCTTGGGCCTAGCGGAGTCTAGCACAGATACGCAGTATTTT	CASSLGLAESSTDTQYF
TRBJ2-1	.	.	TRBV29-1	TGCAGCGTTATAAGGCAGGGTCCCGAGCAGTTCTTC	CSVIRQGPEQFF
TRBJ2-1	once	.	TRBV6-5	TGTGCCAGCACCACCAGTTACAATGAGCAGTTCTTC	CASTTSYNEQFF
TRBJ2-5	.	.	TRBV5-1	TGCGCCAGCAGCCGTAGCGTACAAGAGACCCAGTACTTC	CASSRSVQETQYF
TRBJ2-1	.	.	TRBV6-4	TGTGCCAGCAGTGACTCCCGCTCTCAGCAGTTCTTC	CASSDSRSQQFF
TRBJ2-1	.	TRBD1	TRBV28	TGTGCCAGCAGTTTATTACAGGGGGGTTACAATGAGCAGTTCTTC	CASSLLQGGYNEQFF
TRBJ1-1	once	TRBD1	TRBV18	TGTGCCAGCTCCTTTTCCCTTACAGGGGGCTTCACTGAAGCTTTCTTT	CASSFSLTGGFTEAFF
TRBJ2-1	once	.	TRBV15	TGTGCCACCAGCTCCTATTGGGACAATGAGCAGTTCTTC	CATSSYWDNEQFF